This paragraph reports one T cell receptor (beta chain). Its antigen is currently not known. No quality values exist for individual bases; no much larger clone is one base distant. This sample is part of a study of blood T cell repertoires in COVID-19 (dated by TCRdb to about 2020). Broadly, across the study: Collaborator samples came from the United States, Italy and Spain and covered acute and convalescent phases of COVID-19. The samples were drawn from the first 160 participants of the ongoing ImmuneRACE study and from 1,254 subjects provided by 6 global collaborators. The repertoires were made available in a free public database intended to serve as a resource for research on the immune response to SARS-CoV-2. Subjects who had been exposed to COVID-19, were actively infected with it, or had recovered from it provided the deeply sampled blood TCRbeta repertoires that made up the dataset. The material from the prospective study consisted of cDNA or gDNA derived from T cells, B-cell-depleted T cells, or PBMCs. HLA class I and class II types, where available, came from metadata supplied by the sample provider rather than from assay-based typing. A de-identified subject ID, COVID-19 status, age in years and sex were almost always included in the sample metadata.

The CDR3 numbers 14 residues from cysteine through phenylalanine. Only CDR3 DNA remains: 42 bases, in frame from the first base. From the germline V gene, CDR1 is SGHRS and CDR2 is YFSETQ. The junction carries 16 bases between V and J, which are trimmed by 4 bases and 5 bases respectively. One collaborating source in Seattle enrolled patients while the patients were actively infected and followed the patients over time throughout the course of disease. Whole blood was collected in K2EDTA tubes by collaborating institutions according to the institutions' own protocols. Collaborator samples were shipped for TCRbeta analysis as frozen whole blood, isolated PBMCs, or DNA extracted from either sample type. The paper's findings and limits, for the study overall: The quantity of clinical and demographic metadata differed by source and by participant and was supplied without curation.

The immunoSEQ Assay, a bias-controlled multiplex PCR, was used to amplify TCRbeta CDR3 regions from genomic DNA. From the authors' description of their analysis: Nucleated cell counts per sample were estimated from amplification of reference gene primers within the assay. Sequence reads were collapsed and filtered to measure the absolute abundance of every unique TCRbeta CDR3 rearrangement. Productive Simpson clonality was computed per sample as the square root of Simpson's diversity index over productive rearrangements. The table comes from immuneACCESS by way of TCRdb, which keeps in-frame sequences with V and J called. Part of the clones is missing from these tables; in studies checked, under half for an unresolved V gene and the rest for unknown reasons. D and trimming come from the DNA, and the V and J calls and clone size come from that table. This sample has some 64,000 clones in its table, and around 82% of those were observed once. The ten largest clonotypes hold 14% of the sample.

The sample consisted of peripheral blood. The clonotype comes from a man between 60 and 70 years old with COVID-19, enrolled during active disease. The rearrangement joined TRBV5-1 to TRBJ2-7, with a weak D call of TRBD1 (6 bases match). The CDR3 here reads CASSAVTGRDEQYF. Read as DNA, the sequence is TGCGCCAGCAGCGCGGTGACAGGCCGGGACGAGCAGTACTTC.